This T cell receptor beta chain originates from a study of siplizumab effects on memory and regulatory T cells. Germline lookup yields CDR1 MNHEY and CDR2 SVGAGI. With V trimmed by 5 bases and J by 7 bases, 6 bases remained unmatched. CDR3 length: 13 residues. Profiling relied on immunoSEQ multiplex PCR, and the TCRdb table lists in-frame clones only, not all of them. The table has about 110,000 clones, 92% seen once; the top ten hold about 0.7%. The rearrangement links TRBV6-5 to TRBJ1-1; 8 positions agree with TRBD1. The source of this sequence is a human donor in good health. Source material: Tregs sorted from blood. As DNA, the CDR3 is TGTGCCAGCAGTAACACCGGGACAGGTGAAGCTTTCTTT. Its translation: CASSNTGTGEAFF.